The 31 T cell receptor beta chains below come from one sample, sequenced in a study of tissue T cells after allogeneic stem cell transplantation. Libraries were prepared by immunoSEQ multiplex PCR; TCRdb keeps only in-frame clonotypes and omits some of them. There are around 40,000 clones in the sample; about nine tenths occur only once, and approximately 3.6% lies in the top ten. Here the sequenced sample was blood, taken before transplantation. The receptors come from a woman aged 35-75 years who later had graft-versus-host disease after an allogeneic stem cell transplant.

The chain has TRBV7-9 and TRBJ2-2; D is unclear. V dropped 1 base and J dropped 4 bases, with 10 bases sitting between them. Germline V lookup: CDR1 SEHNR, CDR2 FQNEAQ (reference sequence). The CDR3 is made up of 15 amino acids. CDR3 protein: CASSLVARTTGELFF. As DNA, the CDR3 is TGTGCCAGCAGCTTAGTTGCCAGAACCACCGGGGAGCTGTTTTTT.

The chain combines TRBV5-5 with TRBJ2-1; 11 positions agree with TRBD2. The CDR3 runs 15 residues. Unmatched junction bases numbered 3, after V lost 0 bases and J lost 7 bases. Per the germline V gene, CDR1 is SGHKS and CDR2 is YYEKEE (reference sequence). The CDR3 protein is CASSLATSGGNEQFF. DNA for the CDR3: TGTGCCAGCAGCTTGGCCACTAGCGGGGGAAATGAGCAGTTCTTC.

V and J are TRBV4-1 and TRBJ2-6; D remains unclear. The V end lost 1 base, the J end lost 0 bases, and 4 bases lay between the germline ends. The germline V gene encodes CDR1 MGHRA and CDR2 YSYEKL. The CDR3 has 15 amino acids. Here the CDR3 DNA reads TGCGCCAGCAGCCAAGGAAACTCTGGGGCCAACGTCCTGACTTTC. Translated, it gives CASSQGNSGANVLTF.

The chain links TRBV6-6 to TRBJ1-1; 10 nucleotides match TRBD1. The CDR3 length is 14 residues. The V gene end was trimmed by 6 bases and the J gene end by 5 bases; junction bases not matched to a gene: 6. Per germline, CDR1 MNHNY and CDR2 SVGAGI (reference sequence). The CDR3 protein is CASSRQGAWTEAFF. CDR3 coding DNA: TGTGCCAGCAGCCGACAGGGGGCATGGACTGAAGCTTTCTTT.

This chain joins TRBV19 and TRBJ1-5; 9 bases line up with TRBD1. The CDR3 loop spans 16 amino acids. V shed 7 bases, J shed 1 base, and the junction held 8 bases outside the gene matches. The germline CDR1 and CDR2 sequences are LNHDA and SQIVND (reference sequence). DNA of the CDR3: TGTGCCAGTACCTTTTTGGACAGGGGAAGCAATCAGCCCCAGCATTTT. Translated: CASTFLDRGSNQPQHF. Supplemented by reference TRBV19 and TRBJ1-5, the full variable domain reads DGGITQSPKYLFRKEGQNVTLSCEQNLNHDAMYWYRQDPGQGLRLIYYSQIVNDFQKGDIAEGYSVSREKKESFPLTVTSAQKNPTAFYLCASTFLDRGSNQPQHFGDGTRLSIL.

This clone was seen only once. The chain has TRBV6-5 and TRBJ2-3; 13 positions match TRBD2. J was trimmed by 6 bases and V by 2 bases; bases with no gene match: 5. The length of the CDR3 is 16 residues. CDR1 is MNHEY, CDR2 SVGAGI, per germline. The CDR3 nucleotides are TGTGCCAGCAGTTACGGACTAGCGGGAGTGTCGGATACGCAGTATTTT. Its protein product is CASSYGLAGVSDTQYF.

V is TRBV27 and J is TRBJ1-1; 11 bases align to TRBD1. The V and J ends lost 7 bases and 6 bases, in that order; junction bases with no gene match: 7. This CDR3 spans 14 amino acids. Looked up from germline, CDR1 is MNHEY and CDR2 is SMNVEV (reference sequence). This CDR3 is CASKIGQGAAEAFF. The CDR3 region has the DNA TGTGCCAGCAAAATCGGACAGGGGGCGGCTGAAGCTTTCTTT.

This chain uses TRBV3-1 (or the pseudogene TRBV3-2) with TRBJ2-7; D possibly matches TRBD1 or TRBD2 (6 bases each). CDR1 LGHDT and CDR2 YNNKEL come from the germline V gene (reference sequence). V shed 0 bases and J shed 5 bases, with 11 bases lying between them. The CDR3 length is 14 residues. For the CDR3, the DNA is TGTGCCAGCAGCCAAGAGGGGGGCGTCAACGAGCAGTACTTC. As protein: CASSQEGGVNEQYF.

This chain joins TRBV18 and TRBJ2-1, with TRBD2 matching over 12 bases. Trimming cost V 4 bases and J 1 base; bases outside gene matches: 17. The CDR3 totals 21 residues. The germline gives CDR1 KGHSH, CDR2 LQKENI. The CDR3 DNA reads as TGTGCCAGCTCACGACGTTCCGGGGCTAGCGGGAGGGCCGCTTCCTACAATGAGCAGTTCTTC. Amino acid sequence: CASSRRSGASGRAASYNEQFF.

The rearrangement uses TRBV6-5 and TRBJ1-1; D perhaps matches TRBD1 (5 bases). Germline V gene lookup returns CDR1 MNHEY and CDR2 SVGAGI. V lost 7 bases to trimming and J lost 6 bases, with 15 bases between them. The CDR3 has 13 residues. The CDR3: CASTDPPGPEAFF. DNA for the CDR3: TGTGCCAGCACCGACCCTCCAGGGCCTGAAGCTTTCTTT.

V usage is TRBV9 and J usage is TRBJ2-2; TRBD2 matches at 10 bases. The CDR3 loop spans 17 amino acids. With V trimmed by 0 bases and J by 7 bases, 9 bases remained unmatched. The germline V gene encodes CDR1 SGDLS and CDR2 YYNGEE. CDR3 coding DNA: TGTGCCAGCAGCGTAGTCCTAGCGGGAGAAGAGGGCGGGGAGCTGTTTTTT. This codes for CASSVVLAGEEGGELFF. Using reference TRBV9 and TRBJ2-2 for the parts outside the CDR3, the full variable domain is DSGVTQTPKHLITATGQRVTLRCSPRSGDLSVYWYQQSLDQGLQFLIQYYNGEERAKGNILERFSAQQFPDLHSELNLSSLELGDSALYFCASSVVLAGEEGGELFFGEGSRLTVL.

The chain uses TRBV20-1 and TRBJ2-5; TRBD2 is a possible D gene (6 bases). CDR1 is DFQATT, CDR2 SNEGSKA, per germline (reference sequence). This CDR3 is 13 amino acids long. V was pared by 3 bases and J by 9 bases, with 17 bases between. In DNA form, the CDR3 reads TGCAGTGCTAGTTTATCTAGCGAGGAGGCCCAGTACTTC. The encoded protein is CSASLSSEEAQYF.

V gene TRBV6-5 combines with J gene TRBJ1-2, with 8 bases matching TRBD1. Germline loops: CDR1 MNHEY, CDR2 SVGAGI. Unmatched junction bases numbered 6, after V lost 8 bases and J lost 4 bases. The CDR3 has 13 amino acids. The CDR3 sequence: CASAGQGSYGYTF. DNA for the CDR3: TGTGCCAGCGCAGGACAGGGATCCTATGGCTACACCTTC.

The chain recombines TRBV3-1 (or the pseudogene TRBV3-2) with TRBJ2-3; D unresolved. Germline V gives CDR1 LGHDT, CDR2 YNNKEL (reference sequence). This CDR3 region has 12 residues. The ends were cut back, 1 base at V and 6 bases at J, with 5 bases in the middle. This chain's CDR3 is CASSQVRDTQYF. CDR3 coding DNA: TGTGCCAGCAGCCAAGTCCGGGATACGCAGTATTTT.

CDR3 coding DNA: TGTGCCAGCAGCGCGGGACTCTTTCCGGGATCCTACAATGAGCAGTTCTTC. Translation: CASSAGLFPGSYNEQFF. The chain carries TRBV11-2 and TRBJ2-1; maybe TRBD2 (6 bases). The CDR3 has 17 residues. Germline V lookup: CDR1 SGHAT, CDR2 FQNNGV. Trimming removed 5 bases from V and 1 base from J, with 18 bases in between.

The chain couples TRBV5-6 to TRBJ1-1; D not resolved. This CDR3 contains 12 residues. The V gene lost 3 bases and the J gene lost 8 bases, with 11 bases spanning the gap. Germline-derived CDR1 and CDR2 are SGHDT and YYEEEE. The DNA for the CDR3 is TGTGCCAGCAGCTCGGAAAAAAACGAAGCTTTCTTT. This sequence encodes CASSSEKNEAFF.

This sequence joins TRBV10-3 and TRBJ2-7, with 8 bases matching TRBD2. This CDR3 spans 14 amino acids. Germline lookup yields CDR1 ENHRY and CDR2 SYGVKD. The V segment lost 10 bases and the J segment 2 bases; nucleotides outside the gene matches: 10. This chain's CDR3 is CATNRREAAYEQYF. CDR3 nucleotides: TGTGCCACCAACCGGCGGGAGGCGGCCTACGAGCAGTACTTC.

The chain is built from TRBV27 and TRBJ2-5, with unresolved D. Trimming took 1 base from V and 1 from J, leaving 10 bases between them. The CDR3 has 15 amino acids. Germline lookup yields CDR1 MNHEY and CDR2 SMNVEV (reference sequence). The CDR3 nucleotides read TGTGCCAGCAGTTTATGGCTCGGACCCCAAGAGACCCAGTACTTC. This encodes CASSLWLGPQETQYF.

This chain links TRBV3-1 (or the pseudogene TRBV3-2) with TRBJ2-2; 8 bases are shared with TRBD1. The CDR3 contains 15 residues. Germline V CDR1 and CDR2: LGHDT, YNNKEL (reference sequence). Trimming removed 1 base from V and 5 bases from J; junction bases left unmatched: 3. The chain's CDR3 is CASSQGQGRTGELFF. DNA for the CDR3: TGTGCCAGCAGCCAAGGACAGGGGAGGACCGGGGAGCTGTTTTTT.

This clone has just one count. This chain uses TRBV7-2 with TRBJ1-1, with D uncertain. Germline V gene lookup returns CDR1 SGHTA and CDR2 FQGNSA. CDR3 size: 14 residues. Trimming removed 1 base at V and 0 bases at J, with 6 bases between. CDR3 coding DNA: TGTGCCAGCAGCTTAGACCTACTGAACACTGAAGCTTTCTTT. It specifies CASSLDLLNTEAFF.

This rearrangement joins TRBV13 to TRBJ1-3; 7 bases are shared with TRBD1. The CDR3 loop spans 13 amino acids. Germline CDR1 reads PRHDT; CDR2 reads FYEKMQ (reference sequence). J gave up 4 bases and V 5 bases, and 2 bases lay outside the gene matches. Here the CDR3 DNA reads TGTGCCAGCAGCGAGACAGGGGGAAACACCATATATTTT. Protein sequence: CASSETGGNTIYF.

The rearrangement joins TRBV11-3 to TRBJ2-2, with D maybe TRBD2 (6 bases). Germline values: CDR1 SGHNT, CDR2 YENEEA. Trimming pared 5 bases from V and 13 bases from J, leaving 26 bases between. This CDR3 region has 16 residues. This CDR3 is CASSPGGVPLRGGLFF. The CDR3 DNA reads TGTGCCAGCAGCCCTGGAGGGGTACCGCTGCGGGGAGGGCTGTTTTTT.

The chain uses TRBV5-1 and TRBJ2-1, with 8 nucleotides matching TRBD2. The germline V gene has CDR1 SGHRS and CDR2 YFSETQ. The CDR3 sequence is 15 residues long. V lost 2 bases, J lost 1 base, and 2 bases stayed unmatched. The chain's CDR3 is CASSFTGGSYNEQFF. CDR3 in DNA: TGCGCCAGCAGCTTCACGGGAGGGTCCTACAATGAGCAGTTCTTC. The whole variable domain, filled in from reference TRBV5-1 and TRBJ2-1, reads KAGVTQTPRYLIKTRGQQVTLSCSPISGHRSVSWYQQTPGQGLQFLFEYFSETQRNKGNFPGRFSGRQFSNSRSEMNVSTLELGDSALYLCASSFTGGSYNEQFFGPGTRLTVL.

The rearrangement joins TRBV6-2 or TRBV6-3 to TRBJ2-5; 7 bases map to TRBD1. The V gene end was trimmed by 2 bases and the J gene end by 4 bases; junction bases not matched to a gene: 7. The CDR3 sequence is 15 residues long. Germline V gene lookup returns CDR1 MNHEY and CDR2 SVGEGT. CDR3 loop: CASSYNLRGRETQYF. The DNA for the CDR3 is TGTGCCAGCAGTTACAATTTGAGGGGGCGAGAGACCCAGTACTTC.

V is TRBV1 and J is TRBJ2-1; TRBD2 was called by the table and not checked on the DNA. TRBV1 is described as a pseudogene. This CDR3 is 19 amino acids long. As DNA, the CDR3 is TGCACCAGCAGCCAAAATATCTCCTCGCGGGCCCAACGTTGCGATGAGCAGTTCTTC. Translated: CTSSQNISSRAQRCDEQFF.

This clone showed up just once. The chain links TRBV30 to TRBJ2-5; D perhaps matches TRBD2 (5 bases). Germline lookup yields CDR1 GTSNPN and CDR2 SVGIG (reference sequence). V was clipped by 2 bases and J by 0 bases, with 7 bases between them. This CDR3 has 13 residues. CDR3 coding DNA: TGTGCCTGGAGTATAGCGTACCAAGAGACCCAGTACTTC. As protein: CAWSIAYQETQYF.

The V call is TRBV16, the J call TRBJ2-7; D might be TRBD1 (5 bases). Between the trimmed V and J ends, which lost 0 bases and 6 bases, there was a span of 15 bases. The CDR3 is 15 residues long. Germline V gives CDR1 KGHSY, CDR2 FQNENV. This CDR3 reads CASSQSAARGGEQYF. The CDR3, as DNA: TGTGCCAGCAGCCAATCGGCGGCAAGGGGTGGCGAGCAGTACTTC.

The chain is built from TRBV7-9 and TRBJ1-2; 8 bases are a match to TRBD1. J gave up 3 bases and V 5 bases, and 11 bases lay outside the gene matches. The germline V gene has CDR1 SEHNR and CDR2 FQNEAQ (reference sequence). The CDR3 is 16 residues long. For the CDR3, the DNA is TGTGCCAGCAGCCCGACCCGGGACAGGATCGACTATGGCTACACCTTC. Residues: CASSPTRDRIDYGYTF.

V and J are TRBV4-3 and TRBJ1-4; D is possibly TRBD1 (5 bases). V dropped 2 bases and J dropped 0 bases, with 16 bases sitting between them. Germline CDR1 is LGHNA and CDR2 is YSLEER. The CDR3 has 18 residues. The CDR3 nucleotides are TGCGCCAGCAGCCAAAAAGAGAACAGGTTTGCAACTAATGAAAAACTGTTTTTT. Its translation is CASSQKENRFATNEKLFF.

The rearrangement links TRBV27 to TRBJ2-7, with D hard to call. Germline V gene sequence: CDR1 MNHEY, CDR2 SMNVEV (reference sequence). Trimming cost V 0 bases and J 2 bases, with 8 bases left between them. CDR3 size: 14 residues. The CDR3 nucleotides read TGTGCCAGCAGTTTATCCGGACCGACCTACGAGCAGTACTTC. Translating it yields CASSLSGPTYEQYF.

The chain links TRBV28 to TRBJ2-2; TRBD1 agrees at 9 bases. V shed 6 bases and J 1 base; nucleotides not matched to a gene: 3. CDR1 is MDHEN and CDR2 is SYDVKM in the germline V gene. The CDR3 covers 15 residues. The DNA for the CDR3 is TGTGCCAGCAGAACGGGACAGGGGAACACCGGGGAGCTGTTTTTT. Protein: CASRTGQGNTGELFF.